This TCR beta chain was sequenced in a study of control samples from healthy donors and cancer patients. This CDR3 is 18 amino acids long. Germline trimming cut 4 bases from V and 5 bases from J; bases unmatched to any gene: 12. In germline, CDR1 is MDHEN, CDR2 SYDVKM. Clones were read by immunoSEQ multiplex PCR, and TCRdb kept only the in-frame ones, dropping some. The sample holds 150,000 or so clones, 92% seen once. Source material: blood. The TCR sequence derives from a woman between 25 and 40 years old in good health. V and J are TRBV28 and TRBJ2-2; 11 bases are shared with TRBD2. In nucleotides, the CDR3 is TGTGCCAGCAGTTCCCCTCGACTAGCGGGAATGAGGACCGGGGAGCTGTTTTTT. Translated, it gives CASSSPRLAGMRTGELFF.